The 2 T cell receptor beta chains listed next were all sequenced from one sample in a study of cytomegalovirus exposure and HLA in healthy donors. This PCR relied on a set of 60 Vbeta primers and 13 Jbeta primers. Measured with immunoSEQ multiplex PCR; TCRdb has only the in-frame clones, and not every one. The repertoire has approximately 80,000 clones, more than 65% of them found once; the top ten carry around 15%. The sample comprised PBMCs. Source of these receptors: a woman between 35 and 50 years old in good health and CMV-seropositive.

Here the CDR3 DNA reads TGTGCCAGCACCAGGGAGGGGAACACCGGGGAGCTGTTTTTT. Translating gives CASTREGNTGELFF. The rearrangement uses TRBV2 and TRBJ2-2; 7 nucleotides line up with TRBD2. CDR1 and CDR2 from the germline V gene are SNHLY and FYNNEI. The ends lost 7 bases at V and 1 base at J; junction bases unmatched: 3. The length of the CDR3 is 14 residues.

The chain combines TRBV7-9 with TRBJ2-5; TRBD2 matches 13 bases. The CDR3 runs to 17 residues. Unmatched junction bases numbered 8, after V lost 4 bases and J lost 3 bases. The V gene's germline CDR1 is SEHNR and CDR2 FQNEAQ (reference sequence). The CDR3 sequence: CASSYGLAGDWEETQYF. The CDR3, as DNA: TGTGCCAGCAGCTACGGACTAGCGGGGGATTGGGAAGAGACCCAGTACTTC.